The 6 T cell receptor beta chains in this list originate from one sample, sequenced in a study of blood T cell repertoires in COVID-19 (dated by TCRdb to the early 2020s). To prepare the library, the immunoSEQ multiplex PCR assay was applied. Entries here come from immuneACCESS through TCRdb and include only in-frame sequences with V and J called. Some clones fail to appear in such tables; in the studies checked, an unresolved V gene covers under half of the shortfall, and the cause of the remainder is unknown. Present in this sample are about 100,000 clones, 80% of which were seen just once. The ten most abundant clones make up 16% of the sample. Sequencing was done on a sample of peripheral blood. The receptors originated from a human donor in a cohort sampled during active COVID-19.

This clone came up a few times. The chain has TRBV11-2 and TRBJ2-4; a weak D match, TRBD1 (6 bases). Germline loops: CDR1 SGHAT, CDR2 FQNNGV. Trimming removed 6 bases at V and 2 bases at J, with 17 bases between. CDR3 size: 16 residues. The CDR3 DNA reads as TGTGCCAGCAGTCCTTCGGCACAGGGCCCCAAAAACATTCAGTACTTC. This gives the protein CASSPSAQGPKNIQYF.

This CDR3 is CASSRDRESTTQYF. The CDR3 coding sequence is TGCGCCAGCAGCAGGGACAGGGAATCAACGACCCAGTACTTC. The chain has TRBV5-1 and TRBJ2-5; 9 bases fit TRBD1. J gave up 7 bases and V 4 bases, and 8 bases lay outside the gene matches. The CDR3 is 14 residues long. CDR1 and CDR2 (germline): SGHRS, YFSETQ.

The chain carries TRBV6-5 and TRBJ1-5, with TRBD1 matching over 7 bases. The ends lost 6 bases at V and 7 bases at J; junction bases unmatched: 6. CDR1 and CDR2 from the germline V gene are MNHEY and SVGAGI. This CDR3 region has 13 residues. The CDR3: CASSETGRQPQHF. The CDR3 DNA follows: TGTGCCAGCAGCGAGACAGGGAGGCAGCCCCAGCATTTT.

The rearrangement joins TRBV28 to TRBJ2-7; 8 bases map to TRBD2. V lost 8 bases to trimming and J lost 0 bases; unmatched junction nucleotides: 9. The CDR3 has 15 residues. CDR1 and CDR2 (germline): MDHEN, SYDVKM. CDR3 region: CASRGESGSSYEQYF. The CDR3 DNA follows: TGTGCCAGCCGCGGGGAGAGCGGGAGCTCCTACGAGCAGTACTTC.

A word on this clone: Mismatch with germline at one junction end may stem from a read error. For the CDR3, the DNA is TGCGCCAGCAGTTTGGACAGGGGGCAAGCTTTCTTT. Its translation: CASSLDRGQAFF. The rearrangement uses TRBV5-1 and TRBJ1-1; 11 bases map to TRBD1. Germline V gene sequence: CDR1 SGHRS, CDR2 YFSETQ. This CDR3 region has 12 residues.

The chain is built from TRBV5-1 and TRBJ2-7, with 7 bases that match TRBD2. CDR3 length: 15 amino acids. The germline V gene has CDR1 SGHRS and CDR2 YFSETQ. V shed 3 bases and J 6 bases; nucleotides not matched to a gene: 12. This CDR3 reads CASSSAQRGIGEQYF. The CDR3 bases are TGCGCCAGCAGCTCCGCCCAGCGGGGAATCGGCGAGCAGTACTTC.